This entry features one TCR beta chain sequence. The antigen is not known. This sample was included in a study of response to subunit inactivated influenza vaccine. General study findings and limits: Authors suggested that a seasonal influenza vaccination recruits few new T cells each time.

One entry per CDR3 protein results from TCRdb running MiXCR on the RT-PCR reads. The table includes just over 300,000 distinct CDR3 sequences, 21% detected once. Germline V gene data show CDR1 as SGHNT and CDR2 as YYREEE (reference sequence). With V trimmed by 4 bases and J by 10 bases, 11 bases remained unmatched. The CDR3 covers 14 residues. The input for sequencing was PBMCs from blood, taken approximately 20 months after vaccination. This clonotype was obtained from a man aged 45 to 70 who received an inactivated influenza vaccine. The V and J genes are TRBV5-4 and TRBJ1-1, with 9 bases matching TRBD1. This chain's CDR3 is CASSPGQGMVGAFF. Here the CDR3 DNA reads TGTGCCAGCAGCCCGGGACAGGGAATGGTAGGAGCTTTCTTT.